Each of the 9 T cell receptor beta chains below was sequenced from the same sample in a study of spatial heterogeneity in lung cancer. The time point was: blood at routine non-recurrence follow-up after resection. Via MiXCR, TCRdb re-called the 5' RACE reads, giving one row per CDR3 protein. The sample gives approximately 100,000 distinct CDR3 sequences, just under 20% of which show up once; 21% is in the top ten. The input for sequencing was PBMCs, taken at follow-up. These receptors originate from a male donor with early-stage non-small cell lung cancer.

The chain is built from TRBV3-1 and TRBJ2-4; perhaps TRBD1 as D (6 bases). V lost 4 bases and J lost 0, with 10 bases in between. The germline CDR1 and CDR2 sequences are LGHDT and YNNKEL (reference sequence). The CDR3 is 15 amino acids. The CDR3 is CASSPGQKAKNIQYF. The DNA for the CDR3 is TGTGCCAGCAGCCCAGGACAGAAAGCCAAAAACATTCAGTACTTC.

This chain connects TRBV5-1 to TRBJ2-7, with D perhaps being TRBD1 or TRBD2 (6 bases each). Trimming left V 7 bases short and J 2 bases short, with 16 bases between. The CDR3 totals 14 residues. Germline V gives CDR1 SGHRS, CDR2 YFSETQ. The CDR3 reads CASQGGLSPYEQYF. The CDR3, as DNA: TGCGCCAGCCAAGGGGGACTTAGCCCCTACGAGCAGTACTTC.

This clonotype was seen more than once but under ten times. The chain employs TRBV20-1 and TRBJ1-5; the match to TRBD1 covers 8 bases. This CDR3 contains 13 residues. Trimming took 4 bases from V and 6 from J; bases not matched to a gene: 5. Germline CDR1 and CDR2: DFQATT and SNEGSKA (reference sequence). CDR3 in amino acids: CSAIRGQGQPQHF. CDR3 sequence (DNA): TGCAGTGCTATCAGGGGGCAGGGTCAGCCCCAGCATTTT.

This clonotype has more than one count but fewer than ten. The V call is TRBV5-1, the J call TRBJ1-1, with a possible D match to TRBD1 (5 bases). This CDR3 is 14 amino acids long. Germline values: CDR1 SGHRS, CDR2 YFSETQ. Trimming stripped 1 base from V and 3 bases from J, with 10 bases between. The DNA of the CDR3 is TGCGCCAGCAGCTTGAATCCGGGGGACACTGAAGCTTTCTTT. It is translated as CASSLNPGDTEAFF.

The rearrangement uses TRBV5-1 and TRBJ2-2, with D uncertain. Trimming pared 4 bases from V and 1 base from J, leaving 8 bases between. The CDR3 covers 14 residues. From germline, CDR1 is SGHRS and CDR2 YFSETQ. DNA for the CDR3: TGCGCCAGCAGCCAAACGTTGAACACCGGGGAGCTGTTTTTT. Encoded protein: CASSQTLNTGELFF.

The rearrangement joins TRBV4-3 to TRBJ2-3; TRBD1 matches 10 bases. Germline V gene lookup returns CDR1 LGHNA and CDR2 YSLEER. This CDR3 is built from 16 residues. J gave up 3 bases and V 1 base, and 4 bases lay outside the gene matches. In DNA form, the CDR3 reads TGCGCCAGCAGCCAAGGTGGGACAGGGGTAACAGATACGCAGTATTTT. It is translated as CASSQGGTGVTDTQYF.

V usage is TRBV20-1 and J usage is TRBJ2-3, with TRBD2 identical over 12 bases. The germline CDR1 and CDR2 sequences are DFQATT and SNEGSKA (reference sequence). There are 17 residues in the CDR3. Unmatched junction bases numbered 11, after V lost 7 bases and J lost 0 bases. In nucleotides, the CDR3 is TGCAGTGGGGAGAGGTCTAGCGGGAGGGATAGCACAGATACGCAGTATTTT. It encodes CSGERSSGRDSTDTQYF.

A few counts support this clonotype. The chain employs TRBV12-3 or TRBV12-4 and TRBJ1-1, with D unresolved. This CDR3 has 13 residues. The V gene lost 1 base and the J gene lost 4 bases, with 7 bases spanning the gap. The CDR3 DNA follows: TGTGCCAGCAGTTTAGGACAAGGCACTGAAGCTTTCTTT. This translates into CASSLGQGTEAFF.

This clonotype was detected many times. The rearrangement uses TRBV30 and TRBJ1-6; D remains ambiguous. V was shortened by 4 bases and J by 0 bases, with 10 bases between the two germline ends. Germline V CDR1 and CDR2: GTSNPN, SVGIG (reference sequence). The CDR3 is 15 residues long. For the CDR3, the DNA is TGTGCCTGGACAGGCGAGAGCTCCTATAATTCACCCCTCCACTTT. As protein: CAWTGESSYNSPLHF.